The clone carrying this TCR beta chain was seen just once. Within the sample, other DNA sequences also encode this same CDR3. The assay was carried out at the deep level. The table came from immunoSEQ multiplex PCR; TCRdb's copy has only in-frame clones and leaves some out. The sample lists millions of clones, 93% occurring once. Unmatched junction bases numbered 5, after V lost 3 bases and J lost 2 bases. The germline gives CDR1 LNHDA, CDR2 SQIVND (reference sequence). The CDR3 has 16 residues. This sample is part of a study of shared clonotypes between healthy human individuals. Positive CCR7 selection of CD45RO-negative cells yielded the naive CD8 cells, and terminally differentiated effector memory CD45RA+ cells were excluded.

What was sequenced was naive CD8+ T cells from PBMCs. The chain carries TRBV19 and TRBJ1-4, with TRBD1 matching over 8 bases. This TCR derives from a man aged 18 to 30 in good health. Some clones in this sample may be carry-over from other donors' samples. CDR3 sequence: CASSMDREGTNEKLFF. In DNA, the CDR3 is TGTGCCAGTAGTATGGACAGGGAGGGCACTAATGAAAAACTGTTTTTT.